This T cell receptor (beta chain) comes out of a study of T cells in narcolepsy. At the level of the study: Donors had narcolepsy type 1 or type 2, or were healthy controls. Whole-study findings and limits: Autoreactive HCRT-specific and TRIB2-specific clonotypes were marked in same-patient CSF-versus-blood CD4+ comparisons. Some memory CD4+ repertoires had no autoreactive clone sequences. Healthy controls reportedly lacked the autoreactive clonotypes serially found in patients' blood.

About this clone: Antigen: not known.

Measured with immunoSEQ multiplex PCR; TCRdb has only the in-frame clones, and not every one. The sample shows roughly 18,000 clones, 70% to 90% of them seen only once. CDR3 size: 22 residues. The V end was cut by 0 bases, the J end by 2 bases, with 29 bases between. Germline loops: CDR1 MGHRA, CDR2 YSYEKL. The receptor's source is a human donor in good health. The V and J genes are TRBV4-1 and TRBJ2-1; possibly TRBD1 or TRBD2 for D (5 bases each). Material: memory (CD45RA-) CD4+ T cells from blood. CDR3 in amino acids: CASSQERILNWGGQETYNEQFF. DNA for the CDR3: TGCGCCAGCAGCCAAGAACGTATTTTAAATTGGGGCGGGCAGGAAACCTACAATGAGCAGTTCTTC.